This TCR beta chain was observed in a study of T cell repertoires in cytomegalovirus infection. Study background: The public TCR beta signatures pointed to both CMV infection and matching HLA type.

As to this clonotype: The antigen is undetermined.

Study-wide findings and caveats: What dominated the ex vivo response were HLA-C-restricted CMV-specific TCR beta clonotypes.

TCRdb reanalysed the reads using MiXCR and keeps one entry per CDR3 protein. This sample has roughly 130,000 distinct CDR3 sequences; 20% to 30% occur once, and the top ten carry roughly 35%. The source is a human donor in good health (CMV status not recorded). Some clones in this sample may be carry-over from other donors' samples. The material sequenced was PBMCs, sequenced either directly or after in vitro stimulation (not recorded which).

Here the CDR3 reads CAWMGLDNTEAFF. The CDR3 nucleotides are TGTGCCTGGATGGGTTTGGACAACACTGAAGCTTTCTTT. J is TRBJ1-1 and V is TRBV30; D ambiguous. V was clipped by 4 bases and J by 2 bases, with 11 bases between them. From germline, CDR1 is GTSNPN and CDR2 SVGIG (reference sequence). The CDR3 consists of 13 residues.